Listed below are T cell receptor beta chains from one sample, sequenced in a study of T cell responses to AZD1222 COVID-19 vaccine. Clones were sequenced by immunoSEQ multiplex PCR, and TCRdb holds only the in-frame ones, with some missing. Of just under 55,000 clones in the sample, around 92% were seen once. The specimen comprised peripheral blood, sampled on day 0 of AZD1222 vaccination. The origin of the receptors is an adult in good health. CDR3s include the opening cysteine and the closing phenylalanine or tryptophan. A D gene is named only where the DNA matches it firmly. Where a row states a size, it is once, few, many or the class of an expanded clone; other rows omit it.

V gene,D gene,J gene,CDR3 length,clone size,CDR3 protein,CDR3 DNA
TRBV2,.,TRBJ1-1,13,.,CASMVGYRSEAFF,TGTGCCAGCATGGTTGGATATCGGTCTGAAGCTTTCTTT
TRBV5-1,.,TRBJ1-1,13,.,CASRGDQNTEAFF,TGCGCCAGCAGAGGGGACCAGAACACTGAAGCTTTCTTT
TRBV24-1,.,TRBJ2-1,15,.,CATSDSVDGYNEQFF,TGTGCCACCAGTGATTCTGTGGACGGATACAATGAGCAGTTCTTC
TRBV25-1,.,TRBJ2-3,14,.,CATPDIGRTDTQYF,TGTGCCACCCCGGATATCGGTAGAACAGATACGCAGTATTTT
TRBV30,.,TRBJ1-2,13,.,CAWSVSVFYGYTF,TGTGCCTGGAGTGTTTCCGTCTTCTATGGCTACACCTTC
TRBV3-1/TRBV3-2,.,TRBJ1-1,16,once,CASSPPGTGLNTEAFF,TGTGCCAGCAGCCCACCCGGGACGGGTCTGAACACTGAAGCTTTCTTT
TRBV7-2,.,TRBJ2-3,14,.,CASSLGLVPDTQYF,TGTGCCAGCAGCTTAGGGTTAGTCCCAGATACGCAGTATTTT
TRBV5-1,TRBD2,TRBJ2-1,19,.,CASSLGSQGLAGYADEQFF,TGCGCCAGCAGCTTGGGGTCCCAGGGACTAGCGGGATATGCAGATGAGCAGTTCTTC
TRBV2,.,TRBJ2-7,18,.,CASGGFSSTPVLQHEQYF,TGTGCCAGCGGTGGATTTAGTAGTACACCCGTACTGCAGCACGAGCAGTACTTC
TRBV5-4,TRBD1,TRBJ1-1,16,.,CASSSGQGRADTEAFF,TGTGCCAGCAGCTCGGGACAGGGGCGCGCGGACACTGAAGCTTTCTTT
TRBV27,TRBD1,TRBJ1-2,14,.,CASGWRRGGYGYTF,TGTGCCAGCGGATGGCGCAGGGGGGGCTATGGCTACACCTTC
TRBV27,TRBD1,TRBJ2-1,16,.,CASSSTGASSYNEQFF,TGTGCCAGCAGTTCGACAGGGGCGAGCTCCTACAATGAGCAGTTCTTC
TRBV7-2,.,TRBJ1-2,14,.,CASSLGENSYGYTF,TGTGCCAGCAGCTTAGGAGAGAACAGCTATGGCTACACCTTC
TRBV4-1,.,TRBJ2-7,13,.,CASSLDSSYEQYF,TGCGCCAGCAGCCTCGACAGCTCCTACGAGCAGTACTTC
TRBV6-5,TRBD2,TRBJ2-1,16,.,CASSYSGTRSYNEQFF,TGTGCCAGCAGTTACTCCGGGACTAGGAGCTACAATGAGCAGTTCTTC
TRBV10-3,.,TRBJ1-4,13,.,CAISESGNEKLFF,TGTGCCATCAGTGAATCAGGTAATGAAAAACTGTTTTTT
TRBV27,.,TRBJ2-1,16,.,CASSPGTQRTYNEQFF,TGTGCCAGCAGTCCCGGGACGCAGAGGACCTACAATGAGCAGTTCTTC
TRBV27,.,TRBJ2-7,15,.,CASSGGPLSSYEQYF,TGTGCCAGCTCGGGGGGCCCTTTGAGCTCCTACGAGCAGTACTTC
TRBV4-2,.,TRBJ1-2,15,.,CASSQGTEGYYGYTF,TGTGCCAGCAGCCAAGGGACAGAGGGCTACTATGGCTACACCTTC
TRBV27,.,TRBJ2-1,14,.,CASRDRADYNEQFF,TGTGCCAGCAGGGACCGAGCGGATTACAATGAGCAGTTCTTC
TRBV10-3,.,TRBJ2-7,12,.,CAISESSYEQYF,TGTGCCATCAGTGAGAGTTCATACGAGCAGTACTTC
TRBV11-2,.,TRBJ1-6,13,.,CASSLEDDSPLHF,TGTGCCAGCAGCTTAGAAGACGATTCACCCCTCCACTTT
TRBV15,.,TRBJ2-5,15,.,CATSRDRGNQETQYF,TGTGCCACCAGCAGAGATCGCGGTAACCAAGAGACCCAGTACTTC
TRBV7-2,TRBD2,TRBJ2-3,16,.,CASRTQREGSTDTQYF,TGTGCCAGCAGGACCCAGCGGGAGGGGAGCACAGATACGCAGTATTTT
TRBV9,.,TRBJ2-2,16,.,CASSVSDPLVTGELFF,TGTGCCAGCAGCGTATCCGACCCCCTGGTTACCGGGGAGCTGTTTTTT
TRBV2,.,TRBJ1-3,14,.,CASSGGGSGNTIYF,TGTGCCAGCAGTGGCGGGGGATCTGGAAACACCATATATTTT
TRBV7-9,.,TRBJ2-3,13,once,CASSLGGTDTQYF,TGTGCCAGCAGCTTGGGGGGCACAGATACGCAGTATTTT
TRBV6-6,TRBD2,TRBJ2-7,12,.,CATSGRAGEQYF,TGTGCGACCAGCGGGAGGGCCGGCGAGCAGTACTTC
TRBV10-2,.,TRBJ2-7,14,.,CASRDHPISYEQYF,TGCGCCAGCAGAGATCACCCAATCTCCTACGAGCAGTACTTC
TRBV5-6,.,TRBJ2-7,14,.,CASSFSQAALEQYF,TGTGCCAGCAGCTTTAGTCAGGCGGCCTTAGAGCAGTACTTC
TRBV11-2,TRBD1,TRBJ2-1,15,.,CASSPRTGSYNEQFF,TGTGCCAGCAGTCCTCGGACAGGCTCCTACAATGAGCAGTTCTTC
TRBV5-1,TRBD1,TRBJ1-1,16,.,CASSFTTTGDGTEAFF,TGCGCCAGCAGCTTTACCACGACAGGGGATGGCACTGAAGCTTTCTTT
TRBV28,.,TRBJ1-1,12,.,CASSLFSTEAFF,TGTGCCAGCAGTTTATTTTCCACTGAAGCTTTCTTT
TRBV13,.,TRBJ1-4,14,.,CASSLKTTNEKLFF,TGTGCCAGCAGCCTCAAAACAACTAATGAAAAACTGTTTTTT
TRBV6-5,TRBD2,TRBJ2-7,12,.,CASWGGYHEQYF,TGTGCCAGCTGGGGGGGGTACCACGAGCAGTACTTC
TRBV10-3,TRBD2,TRBJ2-1,16,.,CATSATSGSFLGEQFF,TGTGCCACGTCCGCGACTAGCGGGAGTTTCCTTGGGGAGCAGTTCTTC
TRBV5-1,TRBD2,TRBJ2-5,16,.,CASSTGTSGTQETQYF,TGCGCCAGCAGCACTGGGACTAGCGGAACTCAAGAGACCCAGTACTTC
TRBV7-6,.,TRBJ1-3,12,.,CASSLARDTIYF,TGTGCCAGCAGCTTAGCACGGGACACCATATATTTT
TRBV7-6,TRBD2,TRBJ2-1,19,once,CASSLSPSGTSGRGNEQFF,TGTGCCAGCAGCTTAAGCCCCTCCGGGACTAGCGGGAGAGGCAATGAGCAGTTCTTC
TRBV6-5,.,TRBJ1-1,11,.,CASIWNTEAFF,TGTGCCAGCATCTGGAACACTGAAGCTTTCTTT
TRBV6-1,.,TRBJ1-1,17,.,CASSEVPPGHENTEAFF,TGTGCCAGCAGTGAAGTACCTCCGGGACACGAAAACACTGAAGCTTTCTTT
TRBV5-4,TRBD2,TRBJ2-7,12,.,CASSTRTSGIYF,TGTGCCAGCAGCACCAGGACTAGCGGGATCTACTTC
TRBV6-5,TRBD1,TRBJ2-2,14,.,CASSGTADTGELFF,TGTGCCAGCTCCGGGACAGCAGACACCGGGGAGCTGTTTTTT
TRBV18,.,TRBJ2-3,13,.,CASSPDQLDTQYF,TGTGCCAGCTCACCGGACCAACTAGATACGCAGTATTTT
TRBV6-1,.,TRBJ2-7,17,once,CASSEAISPTGAYEQYF,TGTGCCAGCAGTGAAGCGATCTCTCCGACTGGGGCCTACGAGCAGTACTTC
TRBV19,.,TRBJ2-1,13,.,CASSIDSYNEQFF,TGTGCCAGTAGTATTGACTCCTACAATGAGCAGTTCTTC
TRBV5-5,TRBD2,TRBJ2-7,15,once,CASSPGTSVSYEQYF,TGTGCCAGCAGCCCCGGGACTAGCGTCTCCTACGAGCAGTACTTC
TRBV19,.,TRBJ2-1,15,.,CASSKPQNLGYEQFF,TGTGCCAGTAGTAAGCCCCAAAACTTGGGCTATGAGCAGTTCTTC
TRBV11-2,.,TRBJ2-5,13,.,CASSLRLAETQYF,TGTGCCAGCAGCTTAAGGCTAGCGGAGACCCAGTACTTC